The sequence of this T cell receptor beta chain was determined in a study of immune evolution from preneoplasia to lung adenocarcinoma. The repertoire was sequenced with immunoSEQ multiplex PCR; TCRdb's copy has only in-frame clones and lacks some. Of over 6,000 clones detected, roughly three quarters appear once; the ten largest clones hold about 5.5%. Looked up from germline, CDR1 is SGHRS and CDR2 is YFSETQ. After removal of 3 bases from V and 4 bases from J, the junction contained 12 bases not matched to a gene. The CDR3 is 18 amino acids. This sequence joins TRBV5-1 and TRBJ2-1, with 11 bases identical to TRBD2. What was sequenced was FFPE invasive lung adenocarcinoma tissue. The receptor comes from a person aged 45 to 59 with lung adenocarcinoma. The CDR3 nucleotides read TGCGCCAGCAGCTGGACTAGCGGGTCACCGCAAGTATACAATGAGCAGTTCTTC. As protein: CASSWTSGSPQVYNEQFF.